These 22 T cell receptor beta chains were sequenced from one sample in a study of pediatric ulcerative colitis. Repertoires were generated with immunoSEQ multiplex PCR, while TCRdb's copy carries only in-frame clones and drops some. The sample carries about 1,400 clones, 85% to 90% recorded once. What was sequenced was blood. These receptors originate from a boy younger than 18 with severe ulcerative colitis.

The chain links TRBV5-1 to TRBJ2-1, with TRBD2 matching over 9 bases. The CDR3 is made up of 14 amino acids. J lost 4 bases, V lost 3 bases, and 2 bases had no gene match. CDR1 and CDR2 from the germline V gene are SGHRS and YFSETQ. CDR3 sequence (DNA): TGCGCCAGCAGCTCTAGCGGGGCTTACAATGAGCAGTTCTTC. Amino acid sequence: CASSSSGAYNEQFF. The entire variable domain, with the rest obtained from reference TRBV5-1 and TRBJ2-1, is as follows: KAGVTQTPRYLIKTRGQQVTLSCSPISGHRSVSWYQQTPGQGLQFLFEYFSETQRNKGNFPGRFSGRQFSNSRSEMNVSTLELGDSALYLCASSSSGAYNEQFFGPGTRLTVL.

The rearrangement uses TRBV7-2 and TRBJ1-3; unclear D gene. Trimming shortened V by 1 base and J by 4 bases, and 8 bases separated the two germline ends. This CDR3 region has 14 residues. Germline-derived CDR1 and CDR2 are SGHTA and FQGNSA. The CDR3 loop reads CASSLDISGNTIYF. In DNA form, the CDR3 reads TGTGCCAGCAGCTTAGATATCTCAGGAAACACCATATATTTT.

CDR3 protein: CASSSPAEGWKNTQYF. CDR3 DNA sequence: TGTGCCAGCAGTTCCCCCGCGGAGGGCTGGAAGAATACGCAGTATTTT. The genes are TRBV6-7 and TRBJ2-3; D perhaps matches TRBD2 (6 bases). TRBV6-7 is sorted into the ORF group, with uncertain function. The CDR3 runs to 16 residues. Trimming took 4 bases from V and 7 from J, leaving 21 bases between them.

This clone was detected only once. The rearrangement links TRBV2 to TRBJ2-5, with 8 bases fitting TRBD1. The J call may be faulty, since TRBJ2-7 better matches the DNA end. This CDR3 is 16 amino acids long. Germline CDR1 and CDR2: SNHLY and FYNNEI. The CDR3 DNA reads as TGTGCCAGCAGCGCCGGCCGGACAGGGTCATACGGCGAGCAGTACTTC. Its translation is CASSAGRTGSYGEQYF.

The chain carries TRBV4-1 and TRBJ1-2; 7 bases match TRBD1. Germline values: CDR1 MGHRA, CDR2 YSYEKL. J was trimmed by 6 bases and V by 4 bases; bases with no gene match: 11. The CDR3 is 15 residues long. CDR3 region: CASSPRRDSTHGYTF. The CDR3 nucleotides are TGCGCCAGCAGCCCCCGGAGGGACAGCACTCATGGCTACACCTTC.

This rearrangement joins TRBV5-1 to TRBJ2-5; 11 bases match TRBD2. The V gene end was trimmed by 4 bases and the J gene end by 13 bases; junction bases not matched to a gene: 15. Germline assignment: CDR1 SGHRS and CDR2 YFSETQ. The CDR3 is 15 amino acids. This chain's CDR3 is CASSGSLAGGRYRYF. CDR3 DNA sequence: TGCGCCAGCAGCGGAAGTCTAGCGGGGGGCCGCTATCGGTACTTC.

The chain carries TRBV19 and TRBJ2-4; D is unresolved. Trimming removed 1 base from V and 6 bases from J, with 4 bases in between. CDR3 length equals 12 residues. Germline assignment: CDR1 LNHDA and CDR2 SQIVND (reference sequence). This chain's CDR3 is CASSIGGNIQYF. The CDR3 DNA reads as TGTGCCAGTAGTATAGGGGGAAACATTCAGTACTTC. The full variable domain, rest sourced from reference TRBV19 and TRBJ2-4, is DGGITQSPKYLFRKEGQNVTLSCEQNLNHDAMYWYRQDPGQGLRLIYYSQIVNDFQKGDIAEGYSVSREKKESFPLTVTSAQKNPTAFYLCASSIGGNIQYFGAGTRLSVL.

This CDR3 is CASRSGSPDTQYF. The CDR3 bases are TGTGCCAGCCGGAGCGGGAGCCCAGATACGCAGTATTTT. The chain combines TRBV6-5 with TRBJ2-3; TRBD2 agrees at 8 bases. Germline CDR1 MNHEY, CDR2 SVGAGI. The CDR3 contains 13 residues. V shed 8 bases and J 4 bases; nucleotides not matched to a gene: 5.

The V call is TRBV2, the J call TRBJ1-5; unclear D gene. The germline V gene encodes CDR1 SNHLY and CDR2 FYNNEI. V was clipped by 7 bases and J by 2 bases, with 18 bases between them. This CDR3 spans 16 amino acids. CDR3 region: CASTERPFGGNQPQHF. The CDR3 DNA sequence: TGTGCCAGCACCGAAAGGCCCTTTGGGGGCAATCAGCCCCAGCATTTT.

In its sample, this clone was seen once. The CDR3 DNA sequence: TGTGCCAGCAGGCGCGACCCCCGAGGTGGCTACACCTTC. This codes for CASRRDPRGGYTF. The chain joins TRBV6-1 to TRBJ1-2, with D hard to call. V dropped 6 bases and J dropped 7 bases, with 15 bases sitting between them. The CDR3 is 13 amino acids. CDR1 is MNHNS and CDR2 is SASEGT in the germline V gene.

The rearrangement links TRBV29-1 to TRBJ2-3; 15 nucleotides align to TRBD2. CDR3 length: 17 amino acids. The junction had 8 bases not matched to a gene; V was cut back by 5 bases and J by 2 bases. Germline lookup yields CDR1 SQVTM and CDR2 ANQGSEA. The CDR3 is CSVPGLAGGPNTDTQYF. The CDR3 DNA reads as TGCAGCGTTCCTGGACTAGCGGGAGGGCCAAACACAGATACGCAGTATTTT.

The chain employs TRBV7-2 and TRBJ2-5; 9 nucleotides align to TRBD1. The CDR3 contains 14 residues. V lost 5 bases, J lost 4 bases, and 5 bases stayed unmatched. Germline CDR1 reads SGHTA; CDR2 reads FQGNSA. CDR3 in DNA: TGTGCCAGCAGCAGAGGGACAGGGACAGAGACCCAGTACTTC. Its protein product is CASSRGTGTETQYF.

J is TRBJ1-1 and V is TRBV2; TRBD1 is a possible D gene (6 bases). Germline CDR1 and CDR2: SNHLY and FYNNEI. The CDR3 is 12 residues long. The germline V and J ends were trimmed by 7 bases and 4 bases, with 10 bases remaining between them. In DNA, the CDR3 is TGTGCCAGCATCCAGGGGTTCACTGAAGCTTTCTTT. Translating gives CASIQGFTEAFF.

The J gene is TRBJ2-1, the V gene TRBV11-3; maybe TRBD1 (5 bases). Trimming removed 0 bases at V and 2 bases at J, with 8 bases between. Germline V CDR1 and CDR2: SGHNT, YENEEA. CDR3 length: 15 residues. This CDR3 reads CASSLEGQPYNEQFF. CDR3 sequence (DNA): TGTGCCAGCAGCTTAGAGGGGCAGCCCTACAATGAGCAGTTCTTC.

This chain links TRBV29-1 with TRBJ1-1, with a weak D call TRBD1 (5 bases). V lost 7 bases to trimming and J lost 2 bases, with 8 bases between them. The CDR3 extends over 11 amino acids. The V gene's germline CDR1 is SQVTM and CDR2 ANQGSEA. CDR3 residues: CSAGYNTEAFF. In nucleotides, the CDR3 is TGCAGCGCAGGGTACAACACTGAAGCTTTCTTT.

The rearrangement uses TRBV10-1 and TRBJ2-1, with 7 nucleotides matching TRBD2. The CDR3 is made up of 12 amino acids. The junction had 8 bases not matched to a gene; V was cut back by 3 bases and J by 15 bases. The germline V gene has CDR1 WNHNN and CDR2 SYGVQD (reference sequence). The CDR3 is CASSDSAGKRFF. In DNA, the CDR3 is TGCGCCAGCAGTGACTCAGCGGGAAAGCGGTTCTTC.

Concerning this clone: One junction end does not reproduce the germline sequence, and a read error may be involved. This CDR3 reads CTSSPLAGGDQPQHF. CDR3 coding DNA: TGTACCAGCTCACCACTCGCAGGGGGGGATCAGCCCCAGCATTTT. The chain links TRBV18 to TRBJ1-5; 7 bases fit TRBD1. Germline loops: CDR1 KGHSH, CDR2 LQKENI. This CDR3 contains 15 residues.

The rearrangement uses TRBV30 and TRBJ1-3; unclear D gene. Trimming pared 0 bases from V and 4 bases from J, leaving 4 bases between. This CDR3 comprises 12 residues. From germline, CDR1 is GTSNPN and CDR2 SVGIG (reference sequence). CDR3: CAWSVRGNTIYF. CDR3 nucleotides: TGTGCCTGGAGTGTACGGGGAAACACCATATATTTT.

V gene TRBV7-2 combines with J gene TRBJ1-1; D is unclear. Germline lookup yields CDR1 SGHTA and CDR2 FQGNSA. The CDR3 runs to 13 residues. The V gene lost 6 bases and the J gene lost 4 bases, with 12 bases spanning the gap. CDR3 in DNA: TGTGCCAGCAGTCAACGGGAAGGCACTGAAGCTTTCTTT. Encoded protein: CASSQREGTEAFF. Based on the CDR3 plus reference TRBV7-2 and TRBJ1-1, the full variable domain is GAGVSQSPSNKVTEKGKDVELRCDPISGHTALYWYRQSLGQGLEFLIYFQGNSAPDKSGLPSDRFSAERTGGSVSTLTIQRTQQEDSAVYLCASSQREGTEAFFGQGTRLTVV.

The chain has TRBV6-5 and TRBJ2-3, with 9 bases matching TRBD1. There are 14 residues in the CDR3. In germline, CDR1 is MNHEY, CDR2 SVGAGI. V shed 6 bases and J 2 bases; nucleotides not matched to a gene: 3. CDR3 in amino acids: CASRGQGLTDTQYF. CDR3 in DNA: TGTGCCAGCAGGGGACAGGGCCTCACAGATACGCAGTATTTT.

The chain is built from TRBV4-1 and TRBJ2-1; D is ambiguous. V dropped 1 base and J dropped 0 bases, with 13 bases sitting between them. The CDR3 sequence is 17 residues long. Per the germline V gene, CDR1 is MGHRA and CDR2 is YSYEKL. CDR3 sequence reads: CASSQGNRHFSYNEQFF. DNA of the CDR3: TGCGCCAGCAGCCAAGGAAACCGGCACTTCTCCTACAATGAGCAGTTCTTC.

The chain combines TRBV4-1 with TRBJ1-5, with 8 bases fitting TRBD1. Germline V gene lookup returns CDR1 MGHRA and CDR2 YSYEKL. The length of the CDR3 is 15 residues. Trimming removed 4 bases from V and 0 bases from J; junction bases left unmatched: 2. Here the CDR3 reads CASSPDRGSNQPQHF. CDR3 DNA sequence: TGCGCCAGCAGCCCAGACAGGGGTAGCAATCAGCCCCAGCATTTT.